This T cell receptor (beta chain) appears in the sequencing data of a study of Ad26.COV2.S vaccination and SARS-CoV-2 variants. Study overall: The donor was enrolled in the Ad26.COV2.S arm of the COV1001 trial. Recipients of Ad26.COV2.S got it intramuscularly, once or twice 56 days apart.

TCRdb's table, derived via immunoSEQ multiplex PCR, lists solely in-frame clones and lacks some. The sample holds 410,000 or so clones, roughly 90% seen once. Treatment indicated: roughly 19 received Ad26.COV2.S at low or high dose, single or two shots; roughly five received placebo; per-sample allocation not given. Sampling took place 63 days after the first vaccine or placebo injection. Participants' vaccine, an Ad26 vector, delivered Wuhan-strain SARS-CoV-2 spike. This receptor was taken from a person aged 18-60 years who received the Ad26.COV2.S COVID-19 vaccine or a placebo. The sequences come from peripheral blood, collected in a trial of Ad26.COV2.S vaccine versus placebo.

This chain's CDR3 is CASGPTVSEQYF. The DNA of the CDR3 is TGTGCTAGTGGGCCGACAGTTTCCGAGCAGTACTTC. J is TRBJ2-7 and V is TRBV12-5; a possible D gene is TRBD1 (5 bases). From germline, CDR1 is LGHNT and CDR2 FRNRAP. V lost 6 bases and J 6 bases, leaving 12 bases between the germline ends. CDR3 length: 12 residues.